The rows below give T cell receptor beta chains drawn from one sample of a study of CD8 T cells in Susac syndrome. TCRdb re-derived calls from the immunoSEQ multiplex PCR reads in MiXCR, one entry per CDR3 protein. The sample consists of just under 150,000 distinct CDR3 sequences, approximately 94% of them appearing once. Sequenced input: CD4+ T cells from PBMCs. The receptors were sampled from a human donor in good health. Each CDR3 is given with its conserved first and last residue. The order of the fields is J gene, clone size, D gene, V gene, CDR3 protein, CDR3 DNA. A D gene is named only where the DNA matches it firmly. Expanded clones are given a class, and other clones once, few, many or no size at all.

J gene: TRBJ2-5
clone size: -
D gene: TRBD2
V gene: TRBV11-1
CDR3 protein: CASSGPGGTSGRGWWETQYF
CDR3 DNA: TGTGCCAGCAGCGGCCCAGGGGGGACTAGCGGGAGAGGCTGGTGGGAGACCCAGTACTTC

J gene: TRBJ2-7
clone size: -
D gene: -
V gene: TRBV3-1
CDR3 protein: CASSQRGYFYEQYF
CDR3 DNA: TGTGCCAGCAGCCAAAGAGGCTATTTCTACGAGCAGTACTTC

J gene: TRBJ2-3
clone size: -
D gene: TRBD2
V gene: TRBV5-4
CDR3 protein: CASSLGPSGRASDTQYF
CDR3 DNA: TGTGCCAGCAGCTTGGGTCCTAGCGGGAGGGCCTCAGATACGCAGTATTTT

J gene: TRBJ2-1
clone size: -
D gene: -
V gene: TRBV7-8
CDR3 protein: CASSLGGTEQFF
CDR3 DNA: TGTGCCAGCAGCTTAGGAGGGACTGAGCAGTTCTTC

J gene: TRBJ1-1
clone size: -
D gene: -
V gene: TRBV6-5
CDR3 protein: CASSSTLPGGGTEAFF
CDR3 DNA: TGTGCCAGCAGTTCAACTCTTCCTGGGGGGGGAACTGAAGCTTTCTTT

J gene: TRBJ2-7
clone size: -
D gene: TRBD2
V gene: TRBV20-1
CDR3 protein: CSASRLAGGPTHEQYF
CDR3 DNA: TGCAGTGCTAGTCGGCTAGCGGGAGGGCCAACCCACGAGCAGTACTTC

J gene: TRBJ2-7
clone size: -
D gene: TRBD1
V gene: TRBV30
CDR3 protein: CAWRGTGSFYEQYF
CDR3 DNA: TGTGCCTGGAGAGGGACAGGGAGTTTCTACGAGCAGTACTTC

J gene: TRBJ2-1
clone size: -
D gene: TRBD2
V gene: TRBV18
CDR3 protein: CASSLRTSGRDHNEQFF
CDR3 DNA: TGTGCCAGCTCCCTACGGACTAGCGGGAGGGACCACAATGAGCAGTTCTTC

J gene: TRBJ2-3
clone size: once
D gene: TRBD2
V gene: TRBV7-3
CDR3 protein: CASSPGSSGGTDTQYF
CDR3 DNA: TGTGCCAGCAGCCCCGGGAGTAGCGGGGGCACAGATACGCAGTATTTT

J gene: TRBJ2-7
clone size: -
D gene: -
V gene: TRBV2
CDR3 protein: CASRSQSYEQYF
CDR3 DNA: TGTGCCAGCAGGTCTCAGTCCTACGAGCAGTACTTC

J gene: TRBJ2-5
clone size: -
D gene: -
V gene: TRBV5-1
CDR3 protein: CASSGAGQETQYF
CDR3 DNA: TGCGCCAGCTCCGGCGCCGGACAAGAGACCCAGTACTTC

J gene: TRBJ1-4
clone size: -
D gene: -
V gene: TRBV15
CDR3 protein: CATSRVGASEKLFF
CDR3 DNA: TGTGCCACCAGCAGAGTGGGGGCTTCTGAAAAACTGTTTTTT

J gene: TRBJ1-1
clone size: -
D gene: -
V gene: TRBV25-1
CDR3 protein: CASSGSAGTEAFF
CDR3 DNA: TGTGCCAGCAGTGGTTCCGCGGGGACTGAAGCTTTCTTT

J gene: TRBJ1-1
clone size: -
D gene: -
V gene: TRBV28
CDR3 protein: CASRSGTEAFF
CDR3 DNA: TGTGCCAGCAGATCGGGCACTGAAGCTTTCTTT

J gene: TRBJ2-3
clone size: -
D gene: TRBD1
V gene: TRBV7-9
CDR3 protein: CASSLMGQEVDTQYF
CDR3 DNA: TGTGCCAGCAGCTTAATGGGACAGGAGGTAGATACGCAGTATTTT

J gene: TRBJ2-1
clone size: -
D gene: -
V gene: TRBV7-9
CDR3 protein: CASSTVRDEQFF
CDR3 DNA: TGTGCCAGCAGCACCGTCCGGGATGAGCAGTTCTTC

J gene: TRBJ2-2
clone size: -
D gene: -
V gene: TRBV19
CDR3 protein: CASSTTYTGELFF
CDR3 DNA: TGTGCCAGTAGTACCACTTATACCGGGGAGCTGTTTTTT

J gene: TRBJ2-1
clone size: -
D gene: TRBD2
V gene: TRBV12-3/TRBV12-4
CDR3 protein: CASRATSGAYNEQFF
CDR3 DNA: TGTGCCAGCAGAGCCACTAGCGGGGCCTACAATGAGCAGTTCTTC

J gene: TRBJ1-2
clone size: -
D gene: TRBD1
V gene: TRBV18
CDR3 protein: CASSPNGQEHGYTF
CDR3 DNA: TGTGCCAGCTCACCAAACGGACAGGAACATGGCTACACCTTC

J gene: TRBJ2-7
clone size: -
D gene: -
V gene: TRBV6-2/TRBV6-3
CDR3 protein: CASSYVLPGPYEQYF
CDR3 DNA: TGTGCCAGCAGTTACGTCCTCCCCGGGCCCTACGAGCAGTACTTC

J gene: TRBJ2-1
clone size: -
D gene: TRBD2
V gene: TRBV20-1
CDR3 protein: CSAKGTSGDYNEQFF
CDR3 DNA: TGCAGTGCTAAAGGGACTAGCGGGGATTACAATGAGCAGTTCTTC

J gene: TRBJ1-2
clone size: -
D gene: -
V gene: TRBV14
CDR3 protein: CASSQVGGRGGYTF
CDR3 DNA: TGTGCCAGCAGCCAAGTGGGGGGGAGAGGTGGCTACACCTTC

J gene: TRBJ2-1
clone size: -
D gene: TRBD2
V gene: TRBV4-1
CDR3 protein: CATSGLAGFYNEQFF
CDR3 DNA: TGCGCCACATCGGGACTAGCGGGGTTCTACAATGAGCAGTTCTTC

J gene: TRBJ2-3
clone size: -
D gene: -
V gene: TRBV5-1
CDR3 protein: CASSPDTIADTQYF
CDR3 DNA: TGCGCCAGCAGCCCAGACACTATTGCAGATACGCAGTATTTT

J gene: TRBJ2-5
clone size: -
D gene: TRBD2
V gene: TRBV5-1
CDR3 protein: CASSSRRLAGGIQETQYF
CDR3 DNA: TGCGCCAGCAGCTCCCGGCGACTAGCGGGAGGCATTCAAGAGACCCAGTACTTC

J gene: TRBJ2-3
clone size: -
D gene: -
V gene: TRBV29-1
CDR3 protein: CSGQGGDTQYF
CDR3 DNA: TGCAGCGGTCAGGGGGGAGATACGCAGTATTTT

J gene: TRBJ2-3
clone size: -
D gene: -
V gene: TRBV10-3
CDR3 protein: CAISDHKPSTDTQYF
CDR3 DNA: TGTGCCATCAGTGATCACAAACCTAGCACAGATACGCAGTATTTT

J gene: TRBJ2-3
clone size: -
D gene: TRBD1
V gene: TRBV20-1
CDR3 protein: CSAERGLGTDTQYF
CDR3 DNA: TGCAGTGCTGAGAGGGGGCTGGGCACAGATACGCAGTATTTT

J gene: TRBJ2-3
clone size: -
D gene: TRBD2
V gene: TRBV3-1
CDR3 protein: CASSLRWGGTDTQYF
CDR3 DNA: TGTGCCAGCAGCCTTCGCTGGGGAGGGACAGATACGCAGTATTTT

J gene: TRBJ2-7
clone size: once
D gene: -
V gene: TRBV7-9
CDR3 protein: CASSPAHGHGRGEQYF
CDR3 DNA: TGTGCCAGCAGCCCAGCACATGGGCACGGGCGGGGCGAGCAGTACTTC

J gene: TRBJ2-7
clone size: -
D gene: -
V gene: TRBV9
CDR3 protein: CASSVGTEFTYEQYF
CDR3 DNA: TGTGCCAGCAGCGTAGGGACAGAGTTTACCTACGAGCAGTACTTC

J gene: TRBJ2-2
clone size: -
D gene: -
V gene: TRBV20-1
CDR3 protein: CSAEGPSSGELFF
CDR3 DNA: TGCAGTGCTGAAGGGCCTAGCTCCGGGGAGCTGTTTTTT

J gene: TRBJ1-2
clone size: -
D gene: TRBD1
V gene: TRBV28
CDR3 protein: CASQGQSYGYTF
CDR3 DNA: TGTGCCAGCCAGGGACAGTCATATGGCTACACCTTC

J gene: TRBJ2-1
clone size: -
D gene: -
V gene: TRBV28
CDR3 protein: CASSKGGPSYNEQFF
CDR3 DNA: TGTGCCAGCAGCAAGGGGGGACCCTCCTACAATGAGCAGTTCTTC

J gene: TRBJ2-2
clone size: -
D gene: -
V gene: TRBV21-1
CDR3 protein: CASSKAGRVNTGELFF
CDR3 DNA: TGTGCCAGCAGCAAGGCGGGCAGGGTTAACACCGGGGAGCTGTTTTTT

J gene: TRBJ2-2
clone size: -
D gene: -
V gene: TRBV5-6
CDR3 protein: CASSRRENTGELFF
CDR3 DNA: TGTGCCAGCAGCCGAAGGGAGAACACCGGGGAGCTGTTTTTT

J gene: TRBJ2-7
clone size: -
D gene: -
V gene: TRBV2
CDR3 protein: CASSEDYEQYF
CDR3 DNA: TGTGCCAGCAGTGAAGACTACGAGCAGTACTTC

J gene: TRBJ2-7
clone size: -
D gene: TRBD1
V gene: TRBV28
CDR3 protein: CASSLWGQPYEQYF
CDR3 DNA: TGTGCCAGCAGTTTATGGGGACAGCCCTACGAGCAGTACTTC

J gene: TRBJ1-2
clone size: -
D gene: TRBD1
V gene: TRBV10-2
CDR3 protein: CASSKDRAANYGYTF
CDR3 DNA: TGCGCCAGCAGCAAGGACAGGGCGGCTAACTATGGCTACACCTTC

J gene: TRBJ1-2
clone size: -
D gene: TRBD1
V gene: TRBV28
CDR3 protein: CASSLPGQARGYTF
CDR3 DNA: TGTGCCAGCAGTTTACCCGGACAGGCTCGCGGCTACACCTTC

J gene: TRBJ2-6
clone size: once
D gene: -
V gene: TRBV19
CDR3 protein: CASTATGSSGANVLTF
CDR3 DNA: TGTGCCAGTACAGCTACAGGGTCGTCTGGGGCCAACGTCCTGACTTTC

J gene: TRBJ2-1
clone size: -
D gene: TRBD2
V gene: TRBV20-1
CDR3 protein: CSARPIGTSDYNEQFF
CDR3 DNA: TGCAGTGCTAGACCGATTGGGACTAGCGACTACAATGAGCAGTTCTTC

J gene: TRBJ1-4
clone size: -
D gene: TRBD1
V gene: TRBV19
CDR3 protein: CASSSSGGPNEKLFF
CDR3 DNA: TGTGCCAGTAGCAGCTCAGGGGGACCTAATGAAAAACTGTTTTTT

J gene: TRBJ1-4
clone size: -
D gene: -
V gene: TRBV28
CDR3 protein: CASSWASEKLFF
CDR3 DNA: TGTGCCAGCAGTTGGGCGAGCGAAAAACTGTTTTTT